This T cell receptor beta chain originates from a study of regulatory T cells in long-lasting Graves disease. The study, taken as a whole, reports: TRBV28, TRBJ1-2 and TRBJ2-5 emerged as the favored segments in persistent disease.

According to the study, TCR beta libraries were built with iRepertoire HTBI primers and CDR3-region Arm-PCR. Each CDR3 protein is one row after TCRdb ran MiXCR on the multiplex PCR reads. The repertoire includes about 450,000 distinct CDR3 sequences, roughly 15% of them detected once, and about 10% sits in the top ten. This clonotype was found many times. Its antigen is currently unknown. The V gene's germline CDR1 is MNHNS and CDR2 SASEGT. V lost 6 bases to trimming and J lost 1 base, with 9 bases between them. CDR3 length: 13 residues. Time point defined: newly diagnosed GD, antithyroid drugs for less than 3 months. PBMCs were the source of the RNA used for TCR sequencing. The same data also contributed to another study, on T cells in Graves' hyperthyroidism and ophthalmopathy.

The specimen comprised peripheral blood mononuclear cells (PBMCs), sampled at new diagnosis, from a patient treated with antithyroid drugs. The rearrangement uses TRBV6-1 and TRBJ1-1; D possibly corresponds to TRBD1 (5 bases). The receptor was isolated from a woman aged 25 to 39 with Graves disease. CDR3: CASSNDRNTEAFF. The CDR3 DNA is TGTGCCAGCAGCAATGACAGGAACACTGAAGCTTTCTTT.